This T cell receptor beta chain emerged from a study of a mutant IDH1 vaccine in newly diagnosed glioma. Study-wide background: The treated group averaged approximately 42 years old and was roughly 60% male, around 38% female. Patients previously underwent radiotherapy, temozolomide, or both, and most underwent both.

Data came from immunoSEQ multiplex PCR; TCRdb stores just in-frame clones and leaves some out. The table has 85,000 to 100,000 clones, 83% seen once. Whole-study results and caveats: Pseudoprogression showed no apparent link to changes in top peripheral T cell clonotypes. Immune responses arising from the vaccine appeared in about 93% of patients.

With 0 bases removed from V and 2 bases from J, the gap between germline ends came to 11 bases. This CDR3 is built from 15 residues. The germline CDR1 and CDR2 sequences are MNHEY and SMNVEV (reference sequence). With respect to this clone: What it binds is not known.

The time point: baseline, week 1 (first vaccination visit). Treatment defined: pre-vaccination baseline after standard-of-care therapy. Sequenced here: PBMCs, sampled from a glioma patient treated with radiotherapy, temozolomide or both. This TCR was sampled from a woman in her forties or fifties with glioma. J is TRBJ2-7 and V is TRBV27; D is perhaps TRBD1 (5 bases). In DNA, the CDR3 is TGTGCCAGCAGTTTATCGCCAGGGAAAACCTACGAGCAGTACTTC. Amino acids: CASSLSPGKTYEQYF.